The present T cell receptor (beta chain) was sequenced within a study of T cell responses to AZD1222 COVID-19 vaccine. Study outcomes and limitations: Vaccine-related CD4 TCRs covered spike, predominating at 160-218 and 743-854.

CDR3 length: 12 amino acids. Germline values: CDR1 SNHLY, CDR2 FYNNEI. Trimming pared 3 bases from V and 0 bases from J, leaving 3 bases between. Clones were read by immunoSEQ multiplex PCR, and TCRdb kept only the in-frame ones, dropping some. The table lists more than 60,000 clones, 65% to 90% of them singletons. Comment on this clone: Its antigen is not identified. The same CDR3 is also encoded by other DNA sequences in this sample.

The sequencing here drew on peripheral blood, taken on day 0 of AZD1222 vaccination. This sequence joins TRBV2 and TRBJ2-7, with D uncertain. The sequence came from an adult in good health. The CDR3 DNA reads TGTGCCAGCAGTGAGAGCTCCTACGAGCAGTACTTC. Residues: CASSESSYEQYF.